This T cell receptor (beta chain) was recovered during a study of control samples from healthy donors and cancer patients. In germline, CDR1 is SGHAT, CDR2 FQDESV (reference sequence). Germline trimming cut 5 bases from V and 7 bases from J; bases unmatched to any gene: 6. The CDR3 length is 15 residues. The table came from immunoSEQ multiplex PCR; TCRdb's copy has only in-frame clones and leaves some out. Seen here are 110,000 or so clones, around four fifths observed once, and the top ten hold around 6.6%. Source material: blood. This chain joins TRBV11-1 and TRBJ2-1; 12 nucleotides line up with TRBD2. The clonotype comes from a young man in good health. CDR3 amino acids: CASSARTSGVNEQFF. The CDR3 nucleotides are TGTGCCAGCAGCGCGCGGACTAGCGGGGTTAATGAGCAGTTCTTC.